These 23 T cell receptor beta chains came from one sample sequenced in a study of blood T cells in healthy people across ages. Through a sample-barcoded 5' primer and a J-beta primer mix, a second PCR was run for roughly 7 to 11 cycles. TCRdb ran MiXCR on the 5' RACE reads and lists one entry per CDR3 protein. The sample shows fewer than 1,200,000 distinct CDR3 sequences, less than 25% of them seen only once. The same specimen was also included in a second study, on T cells of mothers and their children.

Sequenced material: blood. All receptors derive from a girl aged 2 to 10 in good health.

Concerning this clonotype itself: The junction departs from germline at one end; a sequencing error may be responsible. As DNA, the CDR3 is TGTGCCACTCTGTTCAGGGGGCTGGACGACTATGGCTACACCTTT. Translation: CATLFRGLDDYGYTF. This chain connects TRBV6-5 to TRBJ1-2, with 8 bases fitting TRBD1. This CDR3 is 15 amino acids long. The germline V gene encodes CDR1 MNHEY and CDR2 SVGAGI.

This clonotype was observed a handful of times. As DNA, the CDR3 is TGTGCCAGCAGTTTACTTGGCAGCTCCTCGGGAGCCAAAAACATTCAGTACTTC. Translated: CASSLLGSSSGAKNIQYF. V and J are TRBV27 and TRBJ2-4, with D hard to call. This CDR3 contains 18 residues. The ends were cut back, 2 bases at V and 0 bases at J, with 17 bases in the middle. Germline loops: CDR1 MNHEY, CDR2 SMNVEV (reference sequence).

V usage is TRBV5-1 and J usage is TRBJ2-6, with D perhaps being TRBD1 or TRBD2 (5 bases each). Germline V lookup: CDR1 SGHRS, CDR2 YFSETQ. The V gene lost 7 bases and the J gene lost 4 bases, with 15 bases spanning the gap. The CDR3 has 15 residues. The CDR3 sequence: CASLSGDGGANVLTF. The CDR3 DNA sequence: TGCGCCAGCTTGTCCGGGGACGGCGGGGCCAACGTCCTGACTTTC.

The chain links TRBV12-3 or TRBV12-4 to TRBJ2-2, with TRBD1 identical over 7 bases. The junction had 8 bases not matched to a gene; V was cut back by 11 bases and J by 5 bases. This CDR3 has 13 residues. This CDR3 reads CAGLRGHTGELFF. CDR3 sequence (DNA): TGTGCCGGATTAAGGGGGCATACCGGGGAGCTGTTTTTT.

The chain joins TRBV4-1 to TRBJ2-7; 7 bases map to TRBD2. Near its end, the DNA agrees better with TRBJ2-5, so the J call may be wrong. The CDR3 is made up of 16 amino acids. Per germline, CDR1 MGHRA and CDR2 YSYEKL. The CDR3 is CASSQRGSPSKETQYF. CDR3 in DNA: TGCGCCAGCAGCCAGCGGGGGAGCCCAAGTAAAGAGACCCAGTACTTC.

This clonotype occurred a few times. This likely traces to a read error, being one base from a far larger clone. The V and J genes are TRBV28 and TRBJ2-1; no definite D call. The DNA end is a closer match to TRBJ2-5, so the J assignment may be wrong. CDR1 is MDHEN, CDR2 SYDVKM, per germline. The CDR3 runs 11 residues. This CDR3 is CASTVGETQYF. In DNA, the CDR3 is TGTGCCAGCACCGTAGGAGAGACCCAGTACTTC.

The CDR3 region has the DNA TGTGCCAGCAGCCATGGACAGGAAGATAACGAGCAGTACTTC. Translated, it gives CASSHGQEDNEQYF. The V gene is TRBV9, the J gene TRBJ2-7; TRBD1 agrees at 7 bases. The CDR3 is 14 residues long. V shed 4 bases and J 5 bases; nucleotides not matched to a gene: 9. Germline lookup yields CDR1 SGDLS and CDR2 YYNGEE.

The chain combines TRBV20-1 with TRBJ2-7, with D maybe TRBD1 (6 bases). The CDR3 is 12 residues long. Looked up from germline, CDR1 is DFQATT and CDR2 is SNEGSKA (reference sequence). Trimming cost V 7 bases and J 3 bases, with 13 bases left between them. CDR3 nucleotides: TGCAGTGGGCGCCAGGGGAACTACGAGCAGTACTTC. Translation gives CSGRQGNYEQYF.

This clonotype was observed a few times. The V gene is TRBV27, the J gene TRBJ1-1; 8 nucleotides agree with TRBD1. Losses at the gene ends were 6 bases for V and 0 bases for J; bases not matched to a gene: 9. The CDR3 length is 16 residues. CDR1 MNHEY and CDR2 SMNVEV come from the germline V gene (reference sequence). The CDR3 is CASSSGQGIVNTEAFF. CDR3 nucleotide sequence: TGTGCCAGCAGCTCCGGACAGGGAATAGTGAACACTGAAGCTTTCTTT.

This sequence joins TRBV28 and TRBJ2-1; TRBD2 matches 9 bases. V was pared by 1 base and J by 4 bases, with 8 bases of the junction left unmatched. There are 17 residues in the CDR3. Germline CDR1 and CDR2: MDHEN and SYDVKM. Here the CDR3 reads CASSLSWLAGDYNEQFF. As DNA, the CDR3 is TGTGCCAGCAGTTTATCTTGGTTAGCGGGAGATTACAATGAGCAGTTCTTC.

About this clonotype itself: The junction and the germline gene differ at one end; a read error may be behind it. The genes are TRBV4-3 and TRBJ2-7; D perhaps matches TRBD1 (5 bases). Germline V gives CDR1 LGHNA, CDR2 YSLEER. CDR3 length: 14 amino acids. CDR3 sequence (DNA): TGCGCCAGCAGCCAAGGCAGGGAATACTACGAGCAGTGCTTC. This gives the protein CASSQGREYYEQCF.

The chain couples TRBV18 to TRBJ1-4; D is undetermined. Germline V gene lookup returns CDR1 KGHSH and CDR2 LQKENI. With 6 bases removed from V and 0 bases from J, the gap between germline ends came to 14 bases. The CDR3 extends over 16 amino acids. CDR3 sequence reads: CASSATGGPTNEKLFF. In nucleotides, the CDR3 is TGTGCCAGCTCGGCGACCGGAGGACCAACTAATGAAAAACTGTTTTTT.

This clonotype was recorded a few times. The junction shows a germline mismatch at one end, possibly a read error. The V call is TRBV5-1, the J call TRBJ2-1, with D possibly TRBD2 on 5 matching bases. Germline V gene lookup returns CDR1 SGHRS and CDR2 YFSETQ. The CDR3 is 13 amino acids. In DNA, the CDR3 is TGCGCCAGCAGCTTGGATATTGCGGGCGGAAGGCTCTTC. Translated, it gives CASSLDIAGGRLF.

This chain links TRBV7-2 with TRBJ2-7; D call uncertain. CDR1 is SGHTA, CDR2 FQGNSA, per germline. This CDR3 contains 15 residues. V was clipped by 5 bases and J by 4 bases, with 18 bases between them. The CDR3 sequence: CASSPSPSQTYEQYF. CDR3 bases: TGTGCCAGCAGCCCTAGTCCAAGCCAGACATACGAGCAGTACTTC. The full variable domain, its missing parts supplied by reference TRBV7-2 and TRBJ2-7, is GAGVSQSPSNKVTEKGKDVELRCDPISGHTALYWYRQSLGQGLEFLIYFQGNSAPDKSGLPSDRFSAERTGGSVSTLTIQRTQQEDSAVYLCASSPSPSQTYEQYFGPGTRLTVT.

This clonotype was seen only a few times. The chain couples TRBV7-2 to TRBJ2-5; 10 nucleotides agree with TRBD2. Judging by the DNA end, TRBJ2-1 fits better; the J call may be wrong. The CDR3 has 15 residues. Germline loops: CDR1 SGHTA, CDR2 FQGNSA. CDR3 residues: CASSLDGLAGDEQFF. The CDR3, as DNA: TGTGCCAGCAGCTTAGATGGGCTAGCGGGGGATGAGCAGTTCTTC.

This clonotype was found a few times. This may be a read error, as it is one base from a much larger clone. The chain links TRBV7-2 to TRBJ2-3; unclear D gene. The J call could be wrong; TRBJ1-5 is a better fit for the DNA end. This CDR3 contains 15 residues. The V gene's germline CDR1 is SGHTA and CDR2 FQGNSA. CDR3 sequence: CASSLLAGVPDTQHF. The CDR3 nucleotides are TGTGCCAGCAGCTTATTAGCGGGAGTCCCAGATACGCAGCATTTT.

This clonotype was counted only a few times. The rearrangement links TRBV10-3 to TRBJ2-1; D might be TRBD2 (5 bases). Trimming shortened V by 3 bases and J by 6 bases, and 18 bases separated the two germline ends. The CDR3 contains 16 residues. Germline values: CDR1 ENHRY, CDR2 SYGVKD. The CDR3 bases are TGTGCCATCAGTGACCCCCCTAGCTTTTCGGGCAATGAGCAGTTCTTC. This encodes CAISDPPSFSGNEQFF.

The chain links TRBV29-1 to TRBJ2-3, with D unresolved. V gave up 5 bases and J gave up 3 bases, with 9 bases separating them. Germline assignment: CDR1 SQVTM and CDR2 ANQGSEA. The CDR3 is made up of 12 amino acids. The CDR3 loop reads CSVRHLTDTQYF. The CDR3 coding sequence is TGCAGCGTTCGACATCTAACAGATACGCAGTATTTT.

This clonotype was picked up a small number of times. This rearrangement joins TRBV6-5 to TRBJ2-1; 11 bases line up with TRBD1. Germline V gene sequence: CDR1 MNHEY, CDR2 SVGAGI. V shed 5 bases and J 2 bases; nucleotides not matched to a gene: 5. The CDR3 covers 16 residues. The CDR3 protein is CASSPRTGGAYNEQFF. Written as DNA, the CDR3 is TGTGCCAGCAGTCCTCGGACAGGGGGCGCCTACAATGAGCAGTTCTTC.

This clonotype occurred many times. The chain uses TRBV4-3 and TRBJ2-7; D possibly corresponds to TRBD1 (6 bases). V was trimmed by 4 bases and J by 3 bases, leaving 16 bases between them. The CDR3 contains 15 residues. The V gene's germline CDR1 is LGHNA and CDR2 YSLEER. Written as DNA, the CDR3 is TGCGCCAGCAGCCCAGCCGGGACATTAAACTACGAGCAGTACTTC. Amino acids: CASSPAGTLNYEQYF.

The chain combines TRBV4-2 with TRBJ2-5; 9 bases agree with TRBD2. J gave up 6 bases and V 4 bases, and 9 bases lay outside the gene matches. The CDR3 totals 15 residues. CDR1 is LGHNA and CDR2 is YNFKEQ in the germline V gene. CDR3 DNA: TGTGCCAGCAGCCTAACGCGGGGGGGCAGCAAGACCCAGTACTTC. Translation: CASSLTRGGSKTQYF.

In its sample, this clonotype was seen many times. V and J are TRBV20-1 and TRBJ2-5; 10 bases align to TRBD1. Germline loops: CDR1 DFQATT, CDR2 SNEGSKA (reference sequence). V shed 3 bases, J shed 5 bases, and the junction held 6 bases outside the gene matches. The CDR3 has 14 amino acids. In DNA, the CDR3 is TGCAGTGCTAGCGGGACAGGGGTGGTGGAGACCCAGTACTTC. This sequence encodes CSASGTGVVETQYF.

This clonotype was picked up a small number of times. This sequence joins TRBV4-2 and TRBJ2-1, with TRBD2 matching over 9 bases. V shed 2 bases, J shed 2 bases, and the junction held 4 bases outside the gene matches. Per germline, CDR1 LGHNA and CDR2 YNFKEQ. The CDR3 has 16 residues. As DNA, the CDR3 is TGTGCCAGCAGCCAACGGGCGGGAGGGCCCTACAATGAGCAGTTCTTC. It yields the protein CASSQRAGGPYNEQFF.